The clone carrying this T cell receptor beta chain was seen more than once but under ten times. Profiling relied on immunoSEQ multiplex PCR, and the TCRdb table lists in-frame clones only, not all of them. The sample lists over 65,000 clones, approximately 79% occurring once. The data originate from a study of blood T cell repertoires in COVID-19. On the study more broadly: From the United States, Italy and Spain came samples of acute and convalescent COVID-19.

The sequencing input was peripheral blood. This sequence was found in an elderly man with active COVID-19.

CDR3 in DNA: TGTGCCAGCAGTTATACAGGGGTCAGCAATCAGCCCCAGCATTTT. It is translated as CASSYTGVSNQPQHF. The chain combines TRBV2 with TRBJ1-5; TRBD1 matches 7 bases. The CDR3 totals 15 residues. J lost 1 base, V lost 5 bases, and 5 bases had no gene match. CDR1 is SNHLY, CDR2 FYNNEI, per germline. Together with reference TRBV2 and TRBJ1-5, the CDR3 gives the full variable domain: EPEVTQTPSHQVTQMGQEVILRCVPISNHLYFYWYRQILGQKVEFLVSFYNNEISEKSEIFDDQFSVERPDGSNFTLKIRSTKLEDSAMYFCASSYTGVSNQPQHFGDGTRLSIL.